The 12 T cell receptor beta chains in this list originate from one sample, sequenced in a study of blood T cell repertoires in COVID-19 (dated by TCRdb to about 2020). The receptor library was made with the immunoSEQ multiplex PCR assay. Here the immuneACCESS table is served through TCRdb, limited to in-frame sequences with V and J called. Missing clones are a known gap in these copies; in checked studies unresolved V genes cover under half, and the rest lacks a known reason. Within this sample are 200,000 to 250,000 clones, with nearly 85% of them counted one time only. Of the sample, roughly 1.3% is held by the ten largest clones. The sequenced sample was peripheral blood. The source of these receptors is a woman aged 25 to 39 with COVID-19, enrolled during active disease.

The chain has TRBV19 and TRBJ1-5; a weak D match, TRBD1 (5 bases). This CDR3 spans 11 amino acids. V lost 3 bases to trimming and J lost 9 bases, with 6 bases between them. Germline V lookup: CDR1 LNHDA, CDR2 SQIVND (reference sequence). Written as DNA, the CDR3 is TGTGCCAGTAGTATGGGGGGGCCCCAGCATTTT. This encodes CASSMGGPQHF.

The chain uses TRBV6-1 and TRBJ1-3, with D hard to call. CDR1 and CDR2 (germline): MNHNS, SASEGT. This CDR3 is 15 amino acids long. Trimming cost V 2 bases and J 4 bases, with 12 bases left between them. CDR3 residues: CASSEFSGLGNTIYF. The CDR3 DNA reads TGTGCCAGCAGTGAATTTTCCGGGTTGGGAAACACCATATATTTT.

CDR3 coding DNA: TGTGCCAGCAGCTTAACTGGGTCGACACGAAGCACAGATACGCAGTATTTT. It is translated as CASSLTGSTRSTDTQYF. The chain has TRBV7-3 and TRBJ2-3; D gene ambiguous. The CDR3 is 17 amino acids. Looked up from germline, CDR1 is SGHTA and CDR2 is FQGTGA. V shed 0 bases and J shed 0 bases, with 13 bases lying between them.

The chain joins TRBV7-2 to TRBJ2-7, with D uncertain. The length of the CDR3 is 13 residues. V lost 5 bases and J 2 bases, leaving 10 bases between the germline ends. The germline V gene encodes CDR1 SGHTA and CDR2 FQGNSA. The CDR3 DNA sequence: TGTGCCAGCAGCCCCCTGAGCGCCTACGAGCAGTACTTC. This encodes CASSPLSAYEQYF.

This clone was picked up one time. The chain uses TRBV6-5 and TRBJ1-2; D unclear. Germline V gives CDR1 MNHEY, CDR2 SVGAGI. This CDR3 contains 14 residues. Trimming took 5 bases from V and 6 from J, leaving 16 bases between them. CDR3: CASSPGQRVDGYTF. The CDR3 DNA sequence: TGTGCCAGCAGTCCTGGGCAGAGGGTAGATGGCTACACCTTC.

This chain connects TRBV27 to TRBJ2-7; possible D gene TRBD1, 6 bases. Trimming removed 0 bases from V and 5 bases from J, with 11 bases in between. Looked up from germline, CDR1 is MNHEY and CDR2 is SMNVEV (reference sequence). The CDR3 is 14 amino acids. CDR3 DNA sequence: TGTGCCAGCAGTTTATCGAGTAGGGGGAACGAGCAGTACTTC. This codes for CASSLSSRGNEQYF.

The chain uses TRBV19 and TRBJ2-3, with D unresolved. Trimming removed 2 bases from V and 2 bases from J, with 5 bases in between. From germline, CDR1 is LNHDA and CDR2 SQIVND (reference sequence). CDR3 length equals 13 residues. The CDR3 region is CASSIIHTDTQYF. For the CDR3, the DNA is TGTGCCAGTAGTATAATACACACAGATACGCAGTATTTT. Full variable domain (remainder filled in from reference TRBV19 and TRBJ2-3): DGGITQSPKYLFRKEGQNVTLSCEQNLNHDAMYWYRQDPGQGLRLIYYSQIVNDFQKGDIAEGYSVSREKKESFPLTVTSAQKNPTAFYLCASSIIHTDTQYFGPGTRLTVL.

The J gene is TRBJ1-1, the V gene TRBV6-5, with 8 bases identical to TRBD1. V lost 6 bases to trimming and J lost 0 bases; unmatched junction nucleotides: 6. This CDR3 has 15 amino acids. CDR1 MNHEY and CDR2 SVGAGI come from the germline V gene. The CDR3 nucleotides read TGTGCCAGCAGCCGGGACAGGTTGATGAACACTGAAGCTTTCTTT. This codes for CASSRDRLMNTEAFF.

This chain links TRBV4-3 with TRBJ2-7; tentatively, D is TRBD2 (6 bases). V was clipped by 3 bases and J by 1 base, with 13 bases between them. CDR1 and CDR2 from the germline V gene are LGHNA and YSLEER. The CDR3 is 15 residues long. In DNA, the CDR3 is TGCGCCAGCAGCCAGGCTCTAGGAGGGTCCTACGAGCAGTACTTC. Translating gives CASSQALGGSYEQYF.

With respect to this clone: Other DNA sequences within the sample encode an identical CDR3. The chain combines TRBV7-9 with TRBJ2-7; D perhaps matches TRBD1 (6 bases). The CDR3 extends over 12 amino acids. Trimming took off 5 bases at V and 3 bases at J, with 8 bases between the two ends. CDR1 is SEHNR and CDR2 is FQNEAQ in the germline V gene (reference sequence). CDR3: CASSTDSYEQYF. The CDR3 nucleotides are TGTGCCAGCAGCACGGACAGCTACGAGCAGTACTTC.

The chain carries TRBV9 and TRBJ2-7, with 8 bases that match TRBD1. Trimming cost V 0 bases and J 2 bases; bases outside gene matches: 4. Germline CDR1 reads SGDLS; CDR2 reads YYNGEE. This CDR3 region has 15 residues. The CDR3 sequence is CASSVETGATYEQYF. CDR3 bases: TGTGCCAGCAGCGTAGAGACAGGGGCCACCTACGAGCAGTACTTC.

The chain links TRBV6-2 or TRBV6-3 to TRBJ2-5; no reliable D call. The CDR3 contains 14 residues. The V end lost 5 bases, the J end lost 1 base, and 11 bases lay between the germline ends. Germline assignment: CDR1 MNHEY and CDR2 SVGEGT. Written as DNA, the CDR3 is TGTGCCAGCAGTCCCTCTTGGGCCCAAGAGACCCAGTACTTC. Translating it yields CASSPSWAQETQYF.